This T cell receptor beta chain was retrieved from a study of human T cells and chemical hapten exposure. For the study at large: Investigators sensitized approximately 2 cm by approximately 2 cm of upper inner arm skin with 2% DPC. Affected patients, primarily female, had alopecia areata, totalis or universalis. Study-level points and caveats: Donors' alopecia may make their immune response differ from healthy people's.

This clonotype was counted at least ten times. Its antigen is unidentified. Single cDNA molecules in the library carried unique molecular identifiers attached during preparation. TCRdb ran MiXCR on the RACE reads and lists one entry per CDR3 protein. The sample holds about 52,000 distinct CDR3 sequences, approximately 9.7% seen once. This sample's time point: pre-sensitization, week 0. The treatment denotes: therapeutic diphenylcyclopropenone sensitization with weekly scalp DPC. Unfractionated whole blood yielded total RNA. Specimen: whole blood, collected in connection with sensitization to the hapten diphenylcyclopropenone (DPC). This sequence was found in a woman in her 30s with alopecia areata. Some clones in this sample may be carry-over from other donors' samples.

As DNA, the CDR3 is TGTGCCAGCGCGGGACGGAATGAAAAACTGTTTTTT. It encodes CASAGRNEKLFF. The chain links TRBV3-1 to TRBJ1-4; possibly TRBD1 for D (5 bases). V shed 8 bases and J shed 5 bases, with 9 bases lying between them. Per germline, CDR1 LGHDT and CDR2 YNNKEL (reference sequence). This CDR3 is 12 amino acids long.